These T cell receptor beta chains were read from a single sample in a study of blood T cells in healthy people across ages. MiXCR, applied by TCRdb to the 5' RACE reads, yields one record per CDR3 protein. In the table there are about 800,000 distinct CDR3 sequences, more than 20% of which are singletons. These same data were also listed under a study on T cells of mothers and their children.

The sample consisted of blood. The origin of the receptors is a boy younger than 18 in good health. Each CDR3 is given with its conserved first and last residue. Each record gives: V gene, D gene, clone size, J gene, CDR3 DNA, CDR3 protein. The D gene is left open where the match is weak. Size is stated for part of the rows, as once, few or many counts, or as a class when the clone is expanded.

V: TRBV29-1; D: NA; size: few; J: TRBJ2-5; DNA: TGCAGCGTTGTTTCAGGGGTCGAGACCCAGTACTTC; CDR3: CSVVSGVETQYF
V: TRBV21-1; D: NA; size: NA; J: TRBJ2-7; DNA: TGTGCCAGCAGCAGGGGACTAGCGGGAGTGGACGAGCAGTACTTC; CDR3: CASSRGLAGVDEQYF
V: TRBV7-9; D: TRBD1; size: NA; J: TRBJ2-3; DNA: TGTGCCAGCAGCCCAAGAGCAACAGGGGGCCCTAGCACAGATACGCAGTATTTT; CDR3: CASSPRATGGPSTDTQYF
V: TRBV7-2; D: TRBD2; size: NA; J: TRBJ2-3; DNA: TGTGCCAGCAGCTTAGTCGGGGGGTCCAAGTATTTT; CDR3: CASSLVGGSKYF
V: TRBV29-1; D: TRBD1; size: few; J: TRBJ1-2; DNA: TGCAGCGTCCCCGACAGGGCGTATGGCTACACCTTC; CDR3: CSVPDRAYGYTF
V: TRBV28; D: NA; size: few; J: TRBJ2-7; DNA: TGTGCCAGCAGGTCGATCTCGGAGCTATACAACGAGCAGTACTTC; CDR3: CASRSISELYNEQYF
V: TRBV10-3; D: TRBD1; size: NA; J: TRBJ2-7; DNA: TGTGCCATCAGTGCGATGGGACAGACCCTCTACGAGCAGTACTTC; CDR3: CAISAMGQTLYEQYF
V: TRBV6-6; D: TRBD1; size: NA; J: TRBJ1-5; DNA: TGTGCCACAAACAGGGGAAGCAATCAGCCCCAGCATTTT; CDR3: CATNRGSNQPQHF
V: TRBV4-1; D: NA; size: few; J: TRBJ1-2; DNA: TGCGCCAGCAGCCAAGTCTCGTCGGACTATGGCTACACCTTC; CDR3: CASSQVSSDYGYTF
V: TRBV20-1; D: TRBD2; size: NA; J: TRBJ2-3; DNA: TGCAGTGCTAGAGTCTTTTTCGGGGGGGCCTCTGATACGCAGTATTTT; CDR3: CSARVFFGGASDTQYF
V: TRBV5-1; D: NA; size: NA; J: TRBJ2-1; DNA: TGCGCCAGCAGCTGGAAACAGGTGATAACGCACAATGAGCAGTTCTTC; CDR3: CASSWKQVITHNEQFF
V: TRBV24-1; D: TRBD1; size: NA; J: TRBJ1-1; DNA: TGTGCCACTCACAACAGGGGGGGACCTGAAGCTTTCTTT; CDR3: CATHNRGGPEAFF
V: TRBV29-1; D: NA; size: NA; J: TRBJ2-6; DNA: TGCAGCGTTGAGGACCCGTACTCTGGGGCCAACGTCCTGACTTTC; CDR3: CSVEDPYSGANVLTF
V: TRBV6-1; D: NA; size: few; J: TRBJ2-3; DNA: TGTGCCAGCAGCAGAAACTGGGGTAGGAGCGGATTCACAGATACGCAGTATTTT; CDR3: CASSRNWGRSGFTDTQYF
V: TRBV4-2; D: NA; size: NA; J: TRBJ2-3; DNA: TGTGCCAGCAGCCAAGATCCGGGCGGTTGGGATACGCAGTATTTT; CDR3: CASSQDPGGWDTQYF
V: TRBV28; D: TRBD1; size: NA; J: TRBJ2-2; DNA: TGTGCCAGCAGTCGACAGGGGGGTACAACCGGGGAGCTGTTTTTT; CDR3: CASSRQGGTTGELFF
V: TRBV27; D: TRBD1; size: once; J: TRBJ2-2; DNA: TGTGCCAGCAGTTTGCCTTCCGGGACAGACACCGGGGAGCTGTTTTTT; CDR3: CASSLPSGTDTGELFF
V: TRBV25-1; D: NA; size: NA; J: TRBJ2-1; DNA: TGTGCCAGCAGGGGGATCGGGGGCAATGGTAATGAGCAGTTCTTC; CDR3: CASRGIGGNGNEQFF
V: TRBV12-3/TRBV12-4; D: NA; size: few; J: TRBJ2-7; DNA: TGTGCCAGCAGTGCCATGGGGAAATCCTACGAGCAGTACTTC; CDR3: CASSAMGKSYEQYF
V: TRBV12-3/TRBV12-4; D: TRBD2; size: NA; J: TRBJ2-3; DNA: TGTGCCAGCAGGGCTAGCGGGGGCTCAGATACGCAGTATTTT; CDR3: CASRASGGSDTQYF
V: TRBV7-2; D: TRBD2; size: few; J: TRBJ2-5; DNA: TGTGCCAGCAGCTTAGTTGACGGGGGGGACGAGACCCAGTACTTC; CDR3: CASSLVDGGDETQYF
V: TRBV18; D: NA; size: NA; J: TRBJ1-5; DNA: TGTGCCAGCTCACCAGAAGGGCCAGTTAATCAGCCCCAGCATTTT; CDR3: CASSPEGPVNQPQHF
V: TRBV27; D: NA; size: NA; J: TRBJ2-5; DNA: TGTGCCAGCAATCGCAGGGTCCAAGAGACCCAGTACTTC; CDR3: CASNRRVQETQYF
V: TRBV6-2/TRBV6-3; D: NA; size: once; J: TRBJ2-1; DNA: TGTGCCAGCAGTTACCCGTACCATGAGCAGTTCTTC; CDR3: CASSYPYHEQFF
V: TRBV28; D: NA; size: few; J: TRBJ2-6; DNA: TGTGCCAGCAGTCCCACCCGGCAGGCTGGGGCCAACGTCCTGACTTTC; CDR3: CASSPTRQAGANVLTF
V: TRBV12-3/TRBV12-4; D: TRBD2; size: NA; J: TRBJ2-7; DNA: TGTGCCAGCAGTTTATCCGGGACTAGCGCGAGGCAGGGGCAGTACTTC; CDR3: CASSLSGTSARQGQYF
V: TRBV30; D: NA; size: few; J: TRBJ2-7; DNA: TGTGCCTGGAGTCGGGTCTCCTACGAGCAGTACTTC; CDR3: CAWSRVSYEQYF
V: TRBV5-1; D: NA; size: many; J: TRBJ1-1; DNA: TGCGCCAGCAGCTTGCCGGGGGCGGAAGAAGCTTTCTTT; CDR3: CASSLPGAEEAFF
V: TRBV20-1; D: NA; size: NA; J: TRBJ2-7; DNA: TGCAGTGCTCGCGCTGAAGGGTCCTACGAGCGGTACTTC; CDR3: CSARAEGSYERYF
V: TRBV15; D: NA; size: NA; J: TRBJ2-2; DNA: TGTGCCACCAGCGGCAGGGTCACCGGGGAGCTGTTTTTT; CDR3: CATSGRVTGELFF
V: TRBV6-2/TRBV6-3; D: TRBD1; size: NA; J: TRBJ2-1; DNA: TGTGCCAGCAGTTGGACCGGACAGGGGGATGATGAGCAGTTCTTC; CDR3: CASSWTGQGDDEQFF
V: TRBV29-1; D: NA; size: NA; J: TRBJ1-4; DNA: TGCAGCGTTGGAGGGGCGCACGAAAAACTGTTTTTT; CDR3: CSVGGAHEKLFF
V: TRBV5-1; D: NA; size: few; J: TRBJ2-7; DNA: TGCGCCAGCAGCGATCTTTGGACACCTTCCGAGCAGTACTTC; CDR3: CASSDLWTPSEQYF
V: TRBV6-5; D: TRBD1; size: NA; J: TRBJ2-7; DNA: TGTGCCAGCAGTTACAAAGGGACAGGGGGCGGAGAGCAGTACTTC; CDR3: CASSYKGTGGGEQYF
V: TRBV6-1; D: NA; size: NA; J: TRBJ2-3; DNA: TGTGCCAGCAGTGAAGATCGAGGATTCGGCATAGATACGCAGTATTTT; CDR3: CASSEDRGFGIDTQYF
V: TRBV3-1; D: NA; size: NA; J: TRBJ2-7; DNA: TGTGCCAGCGGGGGGAGTCGGACCTACGAGCAGTACTTC; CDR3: CASGGSRTYEQYF
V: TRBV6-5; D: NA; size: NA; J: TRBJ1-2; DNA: TGTGCCAGCAGTTCCCGGACGGACCATGGCTACACCTTC; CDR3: CASSSRTDHGYTF
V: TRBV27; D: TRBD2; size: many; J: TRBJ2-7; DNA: TGTGCCAGCAGGGGACTAGCGGGGGCCCGCGAGCAGTACTTC; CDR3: CASRGLAGAREQYF
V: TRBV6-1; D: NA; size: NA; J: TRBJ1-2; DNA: TGTGCCAGCATCCCGAGGTTACAGACTAACTATGGCTACACCTTC; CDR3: CASIPRLQTNYGYTF
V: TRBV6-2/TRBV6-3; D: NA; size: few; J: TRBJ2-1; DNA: TGTGCCAGTCGGGACCACACGGTGGATGAGCAGTTCTTC; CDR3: CASRDHTVDEQFF
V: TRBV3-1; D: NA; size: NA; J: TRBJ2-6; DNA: TGTGCCAGCAGCCAAGAGACTCGTAGCTCTGGGGCCAACGTCCTGACTTTC; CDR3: CASSQETRSSGANVLTF
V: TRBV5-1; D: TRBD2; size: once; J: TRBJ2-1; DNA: TGCGCCAGCAGCTTGGCCAGGGCCGGGACTAGCGGACACAATGAGCAGTTCTTC; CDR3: CASSLARAGTSGHNEQFF
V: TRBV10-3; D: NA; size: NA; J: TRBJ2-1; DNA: TGTGCCATCAAGGGTACTCTGGCGGAGCAGTTCTTC; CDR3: CAIKGTLAEQFF
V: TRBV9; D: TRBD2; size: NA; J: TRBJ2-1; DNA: TGTGCCAGCAGCTCCAATGTAGCGGGAGGACGTGAGCAGTTCTTC; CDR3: CASSSNVAGGREQFF
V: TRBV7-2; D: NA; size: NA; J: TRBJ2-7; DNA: TGTGCCAGCAGCTTAAGGGTTGTGCGGGGTAACTTCTACGAGCAGTACTTC; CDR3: CASSLRVVRGNFYEQYF
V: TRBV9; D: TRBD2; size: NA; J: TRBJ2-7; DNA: TGTGCCAGCAGTTTAGCCGCCGGGGAGGGCTACGAGCAGTACTTC; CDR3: CASSLAAGEGYEQYF
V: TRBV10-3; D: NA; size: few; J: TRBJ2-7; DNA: TGTGCCATCAGCTACGGGACGGACTCCTACGAGCAGTACTTC; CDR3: CAISYGTDSYEQYF
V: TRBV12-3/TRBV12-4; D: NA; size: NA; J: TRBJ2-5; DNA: TGTGCCAGCAGTTTTCCCCACCGGGAGACCCAGTACTTC; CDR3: CASSFPHRETQYF
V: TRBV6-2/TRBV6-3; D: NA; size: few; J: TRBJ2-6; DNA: TGTGCCAGCAGTACCCTATTGGGTAGCTCTGGGGCCAACGTCCTGACTTTC; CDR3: CASSTLLGSSGANVLTF
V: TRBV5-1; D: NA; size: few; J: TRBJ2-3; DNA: TGCGCCAGCAGCTTGTCAGGGAGCTGGACAGATACGCAGTATTTT; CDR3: CASSLSGSWTDTQYF